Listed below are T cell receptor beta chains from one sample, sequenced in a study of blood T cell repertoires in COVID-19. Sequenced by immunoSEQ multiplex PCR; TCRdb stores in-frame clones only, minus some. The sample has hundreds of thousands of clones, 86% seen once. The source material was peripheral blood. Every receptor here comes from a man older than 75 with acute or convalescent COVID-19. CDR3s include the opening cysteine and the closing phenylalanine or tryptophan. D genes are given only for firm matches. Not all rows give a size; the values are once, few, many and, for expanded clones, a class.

DNA: TGTGCCAGCAGTTTAAGGGCTAGCAGCGCCACCGGGGAGCTGTTTTTT
CDR3: CASSLRASSATGELFF
V: TRBV27
size: -
D: -
J: TRBJ2-2

DNA: TGTGCCAGCAGTTCTATTAGCGGTATGGTACAAGAGACCCAGTACTTC
CDR3: CASSSISGMVQETQYF
V: TRBV27
size: -
D: -
J: TRBJ2-5

DNA: TGTGCCAGCAGCTTCCAGGGTTCGGGAAACACCATATATTTT
CDR3: CASSFQGSGNTIYF
V: TRBV7-2
size: -
D: -
J: TRBJ1-3

DNA: TGTGCCAGCAGCGAAGATGGAGGAAATTCACCCCTCCACTTT
CDR3: CASSEDGGNSPLHF
V: TRBV14
size: once
D: -
J: TRBJ1-6

DNA: TGTGCCAGCAGCCTGGGACAGGTGGAAGATTCACCCCTCCACTTT
CDR3: CASSLGQVEDSPLHF
V: TRBV7-8
size: -
D: TRBD1
J: TRBJ1-6

DNA: TGTGCCACCAGTGACCCCGACTCGGGCACAGATACGCAGTATTTT
CDR3: CATSDPDSGTDTQYF
V: TRBV24-1
size: -
D: -
J: TRBJ2-3

DNA: TGTGCCAGCAGTTACTCCGGGATCTATGGGGGCTACACCTTC
CDR3: CASSYSGIYGGYTF
V: TRBV6-2/TRBV6-3
size: many
D: -
J: TRBJ1-2

DNA: TGTGCCAGCAGTTCTGGGAGCACCGGGGAGCTGTTTTTT
CDR3: CASSSGSTGELFF
V: TRBV12-3/TRBV12-4
size: -
D: -
J: TRBJ2-2

DNA: TGTGCCAGCTCAGCCACGACAGGGGCGGGCTATGGCTACACCTTC
CDR3: CASSATTGAGYGYTF
V: TRBV18
size: -
D: TRBD1
J: TRBJ1-2

DNA: TGTGCCAGCAGTGAAACCGGCGCCGGGGGAAACACCATATATTTT
CDR3: CASSETGAGGNTIYF
V: TRBV6-1
size: once
D: -
J: TRBJ1-3

DNA: TGTGCCAGCAGCTCTGGGCCGAACTATGGCTACACCTTC
CDR3: CASSSGPNYGYTF
V: TRBV11-3
size: -
D: -
J: TRBJ1-2

DNA: TGTGCCAGCAGTTCCGGGACAGGAGTAGGACTAGCGTCCTCTGGGGCCAACGTCCTGACTTTC
CDR3: CASSSGTGVGLASSGANVLTF
V: TRBV27
size: few
D: -
J: TRBJ2-6

DNA: TGTGCCAGCAGGCCTGCTAGCGGGAGCTCCTACAATGAGCAGTTCTTC
CDR3: CASRPASGSSYNEQFF
V: TRBV7-2
size: -
D: TRBD2
J: TRBJ2-1

DNA: TGTGCCAGCAGCTCCGACAGGGTTGTAGCCAAAAACATTCAGTACTTC
CDR3: CASSSDRVVAKNIQYF
V: TRBV7-2
size: -
D: TRBD1
J: TRBJ2-4

DNA: TGTGCCAGCAGCCTCGGGACAGGGGGCCATCGGGAGACCCAGTACTTC
CDR3: CASSLGTGGHRETQYF
V: TRBV11-2
size: -
D: TRBD1
J: TRBJ2-5

DNA: TGTGCCATCAGTGACTATTCCGGGACTAGTGTGTACGAGCAGTACTTC
CDR3: CAISDYSGTSVYEQYF
V: TRBV10-3
size: -
D: TRBD2
J: TRBJ2-7

DNA: TGTGCCAGCTCACCCTTACCAGGGACAGGGCAAGAGACCCAGTACTTC
CDR3: CASSPLPGTGQETQYF
V: TRBV18
size: -
D: TRBD1
J: TRBJ2-5

DNA: TGTGCCAGCAGCTCCGTCGACAGGGGACATGGCTACACCTTC
CDR3: CASSSVDRGHGYTF
V: TRBV5-8
size: -
D: TRBD1
J: TRBJ1-2

DNA: TGCGCCAGCAGCTTGACACCCGGGACAGGGCATGAAAAACTGTTTTTT
CDR3: CASSLTPGTGHEKLFF
V: TRBV5-1
size: -
D: TRBD1
J: TRBJ1-4

DNA: TGTGCCTGGAAGGGGATCGGGACAGCGAACACTGAAGCTTTCTTT
CDR3: CAWKGIGTANTEAFF
V: TRBV30
size: -
D: TRBD1
J: TRBJ1-1

DNA: TGTGCCAGCAGCTTGGAACTAGCGGGGAGCTCCTACGAGCAGTACTTC
CDR3: CASSLELAGSSYEQYF
V: TRBV7-6
size: -
D: TRBD2
J: TRBJ2-7

DNA: TGTGCCAGCAGTGTCTTTAGGACAGGGATTCTGAACACTGAAGCTTTCTTT
CDR3: CASSVFRTGILNTEAFF
V: TRBV27
size: -
D: TRBD1
J: TRBJ1-1

DNA: TGTGCCAGCAGTTTATTGGCCGGGGCGGGATCACCCCTCCACTTT
CDR3: CASSLLAGAGSPLHF
V: TRBV27
size: once
D: -
J: TRBJ1-6

DNA: TGTGCCAGCAGTTTTGCAGCAGGTGGTGAAAAACTGTTTTTT
CDR3: CASSFAAGGEKLFF
V: TRBV27
size: -
D: -
J: TRBJ1-4

DNA: TGTGCCAGCAGCCCGGGACTAGCGGGAGATACGCAGTATTTT
CDR3: CASSPGLAGDTQYF
V: TRBV7-3
size: -
D: TRBD2
J: TRBJ2-3

DNA: TGTGCCAGCAGCCGGGCAGGGGGACAAAACATTCAGTACTTC
CDR3: CASSRAGGQNIQYF
V: TRBV5-6
size: -
D: TRBD1
J: TRBJ2-4

DNA: TGTGCCACCTTTGAGAGGGGGAATGGCGAGCAGTACTTC
CDR3: CATFERGNGEQYF
V: TRBV24-1
size: -
D: -
J: TRBJ2-7

DNA: TGTGCCAGCAGCTCGGGGGGGGCCCAAAACTATGGCTACACCTTC
CDR3: CASSSGGAQNYGYTF
V: TRBV28
size: -
D: -
J: TRBJ1-2

DNA: TGTGCCAGCAGCCCCCCGGGGGGACAGGTTAACACTGAAGCTTTCTTT
CDR3: CASSPPGGQVNTEAFF
V: TRBV5-4
size: -
D: TRBD1
J: TRBJ1-1

DNA: TGTGCCACGAAAATACCCAGCGGCACTGAAGCTTTCTTT
CDR3: CATKIPSGTEAFF
V: TRBV15
size: once
D: -
J: TRBJ1-1

DNA: TGTGCCAGCAGCTTGCGCGGGAGCGGAAAAAACATTCAGTACTTC
CDR3: CASSLRGSGKNIQYF
V: TRBV5-4
size: -
D: TRBD2
J: TRBJ2-4

DNA: TGTGCCACCAGCGCCCAGGGATTGAATCAGCCCCAGCATTTT
CDR3: CATSAQGLNQPQHF
V: TRBV15
size: -
D: -
J: TRBJ1-5

DNA: TGTGCCAGCAGTTACCAGAACACCGGGGAGCTGTTTTTT
CDR3: CASSYQNTGELFF
V: TRBV6-5
size: -
D: -
J: TRBJ2-2

DNA: TGTGCCAGCAGTGAACAAGGGGCTGGGGCCAACGTCCTGACTTTC
CDR3: CASSEQGAGANVLTF
V: TRBV2
size: -
D: -
J: TRBJ2-6

DNA: TGTGCCAGCAGCTTCGCCGGGACTAGCGGGAGCGGGTCAGTGGAGCAGTACTTC
CDR3: CASSFAGTSGSGSVEQYF
V: TRBV7-9
size: -
D: TRBD2
J: TRBJ2-7

DNA: TGTGCCAGCAGCGCTTATTCTGGCCACAATGAGCAGTTCTTC
CDR3: CASSAYSGHNEQFF
V: TRBV5-5
size: -
D: -
J: TRBJ2-1

DNA: TGTGCCAGTAGACGGCAGGTTGACGGTCAGCCCCAGCATTTT
CDR3: CASRRQVDGQPQHF
V: TRBV19
size: -
D: -
J: TRBJ1-5

DNA: TGTGCTAGTGGATCAGACAGGAGGAAAGAGACCCAGTACTTC
CDR3: CASGSDRRKETQYF
V: TRBV12-5
size: -
D: -
J: TRBJ2-5

DNA: TGTGCCACCAGTGAGTCGGTATATCAGCCCCAGCATTTT
CDR3: CATSESVYQPQHF
V: TRBV24-1
size: -
D: -
J: TRBJ1-5

DNA: TGTGCCAGCAGCTTGGCGGGAGGTAACACCGGGGAGCTGTTTTTT
CDR3: CASSLAGGNTGELFF
V: TRBV7-3
size: few
D: TRBD2
J: TRBJ2-2

DNA: TGTGCCAGCTCCCCGGTGGCTAGCGGGATTGATGAGCAGTTCTTC
CDR3: CASSPVASGIDEQFF
V: TRBV18
size: -
D: TRBD2
J: TRBJ2-1

DNA: TGTGCCAGCTTGGACAGGGACAATGAAAAACTGTTTTTT
CDR3: CASLDRDNEKLFF
V: TRBV28
size: -
D: TRBD1
J: TRBJ1-4

DNA: TGTGCCAGCAGCCCTGCGGCGGGCTCCTACAATGAGCAGTTCTTC
CDR3: CASSPAAGSYNEQFF
V: TRBV7-7
size: -
D: -
J: TRBJ2-1

DNA: TGTGCCAGCAGCTCCCCCCCCACGGGCTCTGGAAACACCATATATTTT
CDR3: CASSSPPTGSGNTIYF
V: TRBV9
size: -
D: -
J: TRBJ1-3

DNA: TGTGCCAGCAGCCGGGCGGTGAACTACGAGCAGTACTTC
CDR3: CASSRAVNYEQYF
V: TRBV7-8
size: -
D: -
J: TRBJ2-7

DNA: TGTGCCAGCTCATCCCTAAGGGCCGGGACAGGGAGATCTGGGGCCAACGTCCTGACTTTC
CDR3: CASSSLRAGTGRSGANVLTF
V: TRBV18
size: -
D: TRBD1
J: TRBJ2-6

DNA: TGTGCCAGCAGCCTGACAGGAAGAAATGAAAAACTGTTTTTT
CDR3: CASSLTGRNEKLFF
V: TRBV7-9
size: -
D: -
J: TRBJ1-4

DNA: TGTGCCAGCAGCTTAGGAATACAGGGGGCTTACGTGGTGCGGGGAGCCTACGAGCAGTACTTC
CDR3: CASSLGIQGAYVVRGAYEQYF
V: TRBV7-3
size: -
D: TRBD1
J: TRBJ2-7

DNA: TGTGCCAGCAGTTACTCAACCACCGGAGCGGAGGGAGCTTTCTTT
CDR3: CASSYSTTGAEGAFF
V: TRBV6-2/TRBV6-3
size: -
D: -
J: TRBJ1-1

DNA: TGTGCCAGCTCACCTGACAGATTATCCTACGAGCAGTACTTC
CDR3: CASSPDRLSYEQYF
V: TRBV18
size: once
D: -
J: TRBJ2-7

DNA: TGTGCCAGTAGCCCTCGGCCTAGCGGGACCATCTCTAGCACAGATACGCAGTATTTT
CDR3: CASSPRPSGTISSTDTQYF
V: TRBV19
size: -
D: TRBD2
J: TRBJ2-3

DNA: TGTGCCGGCGCACATATACAGGCCTCTAACTATGGCTACACCTTC
CDR3: CAGAHIQASNYGYTF
V: TRBV2
size: -
D: -
J: TRBJ1-2

DNA: TGTGCCAGCACATCACACAAGGGACTAGCAAAGACCCAGTACTTC
CDR3: CASTSHKGLAKTQYF
V: TRBV2
size: -
D: TRBD2
J: TRBJ2-5

DNA: TGCAGCGCCAAGCGGAAGGGTGACACCGGGGAGCTGTTTTTT
CDR3: CSAKRKGDTGELFF
V: TRBV29-1
size: -
D: -
J: TRBJ2-2

DNA: TGTGCCAGTAGTAGTCTGGCCTCTGGAAACACCATATATTTT
CDR3: CASSSLASGNTIYF
V: TRBV19
size: -
D: -
J: TRBJ1-3

DNA: TGTGCCATCAGTGTTGGCGGAGCAACTGGAAACACCATATATTTT
CDR3: CAISVGGATGNTIYF
V: TRBV10-3
size: -
D: -
J: TRBJ1-3

DNA: TGTGCCAGCAGCTTAGCGCTGGGACTGGGTCTTTCCGAGCAGTACTTC
CDR3: CASSLALGLGLSEQYF
V: TRBV7-2
size: -
D: -
J: TRBJ2-7

DNA: TGTGCCAGCAGCACAACCCGCCTAGCGGGACTGAGCACAGATACGCAGTATTTT
CDR3: CASSTTRLAGLSTDTQYF
V: TRBV7-2
size: -
D: TRBD2
J: TRBJ2-3

DNA: TGTGCCAGCAGCTTAGGTCGGACTGGGACTGGCACTGAAGCTTTCTTT
CDR3: CASSLGRTGTGTEAFF
V: TRBV7-2
size: -
D: -
J: TRBJ1-1

DNA: TGTGCCAGCAGTCTAACTGGGACACTTGAGTCGGGCTACACCTTC
CDR3: CASSLTGTLESGYTF
V: TRBV5-6
size: -
D: -
J: TRBJ1-2